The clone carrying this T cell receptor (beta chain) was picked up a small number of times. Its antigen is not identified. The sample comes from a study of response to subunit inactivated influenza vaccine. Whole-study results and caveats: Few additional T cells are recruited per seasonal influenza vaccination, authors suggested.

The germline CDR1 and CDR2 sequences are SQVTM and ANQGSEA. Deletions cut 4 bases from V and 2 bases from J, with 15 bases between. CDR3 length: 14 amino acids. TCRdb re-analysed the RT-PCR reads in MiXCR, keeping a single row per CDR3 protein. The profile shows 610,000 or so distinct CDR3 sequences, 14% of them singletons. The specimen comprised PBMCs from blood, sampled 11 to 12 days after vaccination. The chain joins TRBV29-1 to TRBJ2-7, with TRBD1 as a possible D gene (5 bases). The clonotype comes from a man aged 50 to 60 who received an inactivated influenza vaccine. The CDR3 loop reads CSVVLAQAPYEQYF. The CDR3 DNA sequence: TGCAGCGTTGTCTTGGCACAGGCCCCCTACGAGCAGTACTTC.